The clone carrying this T cell receptor (beta chain) has more than one count but fewer than ten. This specimen comes from a study of T-cell reconstitution after alpha-beta-depleted transplantation in children. The germline gives CDR1 SEHNR, CDR2 FQNEAQ (reference sequence). V was clipped by 5 bases and J by 2 bases, with 11 bases between them. There are 14 residues in the CDR3. Preparation of the TCRbeta library used unique molecular identifiers. TCRdb re-derived calls from the PCR reads in MiXCR, one entry per CDR3 protein. This sample has around 370,000 distinct CDR3 sequences, with about 9.4% found just once.

This receptor was obtained from a human donor who donated a stem cell graft to a child with acute lymphoblastic leukemia. The source was PBMCs from the stem cell graft donor, collected from the stem cell graft. The chain has TRBV7-9 and TRBJ2-3; maybe TRBD2 (5 bases). The CDR3 DNA reads as TGTGCCAGCAGCAAAGGACTGACCACAGATACGCAGTATTTT. Amino acids: CASSKGLTTDTQYF. Using reference TRBV7-9 and TRBJ2-3 for the parts outside the CDR3, the full variable domain is DTGVSQNPRHKITKRGQNVTFRCDPISEHNRLYWYRQTLGQGPEFLTYFQNEAQLEKSRLLSDRFSAERPKGSFSTLEIQRTEQGDSAMYLCASSKGLTTDTQYFGPGTRLTVL.